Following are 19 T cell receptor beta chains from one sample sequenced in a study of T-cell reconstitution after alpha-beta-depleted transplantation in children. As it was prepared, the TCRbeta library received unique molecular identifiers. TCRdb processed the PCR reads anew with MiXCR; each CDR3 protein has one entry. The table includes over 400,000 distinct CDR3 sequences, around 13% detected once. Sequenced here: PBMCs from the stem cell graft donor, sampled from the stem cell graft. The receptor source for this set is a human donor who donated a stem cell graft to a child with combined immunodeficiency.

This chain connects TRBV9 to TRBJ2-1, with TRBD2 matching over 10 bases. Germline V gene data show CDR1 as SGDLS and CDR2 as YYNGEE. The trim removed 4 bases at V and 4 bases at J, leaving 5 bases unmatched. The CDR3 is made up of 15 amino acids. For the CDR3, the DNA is TGTGCCAGCAGCATCAGCGGGGGGGTGTACAATGAGCAGTTCTTC. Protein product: CASSISGGVYNEQFF.

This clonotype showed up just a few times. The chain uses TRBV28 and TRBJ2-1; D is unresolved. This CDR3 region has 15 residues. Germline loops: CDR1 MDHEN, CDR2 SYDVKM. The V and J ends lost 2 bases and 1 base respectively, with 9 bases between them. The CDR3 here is CASSLASVSYNEQFF. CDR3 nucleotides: TGTGCCAGCAGTTTAGCGAGCGTATCCTACAATGAGCAGTTCTTC.

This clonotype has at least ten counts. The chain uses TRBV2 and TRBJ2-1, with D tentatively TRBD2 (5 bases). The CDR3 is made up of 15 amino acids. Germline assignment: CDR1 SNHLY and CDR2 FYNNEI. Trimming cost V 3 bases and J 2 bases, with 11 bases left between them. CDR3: CASSEAGPTYNEQFF. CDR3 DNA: TGTGCCAGCAGTGAGGCGGGTCCCACCTACAATGAGCAGTTCTTC.

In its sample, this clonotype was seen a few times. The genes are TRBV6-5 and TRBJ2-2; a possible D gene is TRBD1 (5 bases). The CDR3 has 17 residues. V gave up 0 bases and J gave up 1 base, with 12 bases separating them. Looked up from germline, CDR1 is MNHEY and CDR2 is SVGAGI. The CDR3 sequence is CASSYSGHYRNTGELFF. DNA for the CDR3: TGTGCCAGCAGTTACTCAGGACATTACCGGAACACCGGGGAGCTGTTTTTT.

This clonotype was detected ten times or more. The CDR3 region is CASSWVGRSQETQYF. The DNA of the CDR3 is TGTGCCAGCAGCTGGGTCGGGAGGTCTCAAGAGACCCAGTACTTC. The genes are TRBV5-6 and TRBJ2-5, with 7 bases matching TRBD2. V trimming: 3 bases; J trimming: 2 bases; junction bases outside the gene matches: 7. The length of the CDR3 is 15 residues. The germline CDR1 and CDR2 sequences are SGHDT and YYEEEE.

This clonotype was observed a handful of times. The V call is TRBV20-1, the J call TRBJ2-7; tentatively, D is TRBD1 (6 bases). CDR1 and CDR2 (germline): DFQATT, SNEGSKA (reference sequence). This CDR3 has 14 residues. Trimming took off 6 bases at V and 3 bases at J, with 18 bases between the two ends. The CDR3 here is CSAAPPGVSYEQYF. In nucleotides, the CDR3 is TGCAGTGCCGCCCCCCCAGGGGTCAGCTACGAGCAGTACTTC.

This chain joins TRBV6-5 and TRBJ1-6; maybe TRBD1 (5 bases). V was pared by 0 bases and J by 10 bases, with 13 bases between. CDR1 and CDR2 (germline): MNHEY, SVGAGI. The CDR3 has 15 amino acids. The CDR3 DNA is TGTGCCAGCAGTTACTCGAAAGGGGCGGTGTCACCCCTCCACTTT. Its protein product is CASSYSKGAVSPLHF.

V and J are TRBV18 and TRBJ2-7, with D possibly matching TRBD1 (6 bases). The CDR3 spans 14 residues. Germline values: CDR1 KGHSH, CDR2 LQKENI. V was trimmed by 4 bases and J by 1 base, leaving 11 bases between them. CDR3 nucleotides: TGTGCCAGCTCACGAATTGGACAGTCCTACGAGCAGTACTTC. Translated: CASSRIGQSYEQYF.

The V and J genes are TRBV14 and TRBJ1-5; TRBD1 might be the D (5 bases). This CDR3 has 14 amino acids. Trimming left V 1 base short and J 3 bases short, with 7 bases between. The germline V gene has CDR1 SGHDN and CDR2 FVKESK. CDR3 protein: CASSQAGYNQPQHF. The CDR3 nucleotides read TGTGCCAGCAGCCAAGCAGGGTACAATCAGCCCCAGCATTTT.

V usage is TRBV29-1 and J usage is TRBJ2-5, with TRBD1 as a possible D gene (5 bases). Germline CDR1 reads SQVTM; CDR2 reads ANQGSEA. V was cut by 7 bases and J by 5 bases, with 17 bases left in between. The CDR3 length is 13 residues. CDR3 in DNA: TGCAGCGCCGCCCGACAGACGCGGGAGACCCAGTACTTC. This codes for CSAARQTRETQYF.

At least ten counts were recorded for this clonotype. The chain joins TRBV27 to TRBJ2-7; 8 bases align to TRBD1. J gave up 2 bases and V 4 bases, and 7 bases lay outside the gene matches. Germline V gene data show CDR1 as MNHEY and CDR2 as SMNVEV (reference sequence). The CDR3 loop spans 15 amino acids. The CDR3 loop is CASSSTHRGAYEQYF. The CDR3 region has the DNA TGTGCCAGCAGTTCAACCCACAGGGGGGCCTACGAGCAGTACTTC.

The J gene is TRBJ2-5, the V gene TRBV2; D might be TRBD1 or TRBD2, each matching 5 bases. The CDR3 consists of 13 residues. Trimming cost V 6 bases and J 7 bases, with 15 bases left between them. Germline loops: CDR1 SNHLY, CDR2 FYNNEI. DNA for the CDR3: TGTGCCAGCAGCGGAGCGGATAGGGGGACCCAGTACTTC. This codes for CASSGADRGTQYF.

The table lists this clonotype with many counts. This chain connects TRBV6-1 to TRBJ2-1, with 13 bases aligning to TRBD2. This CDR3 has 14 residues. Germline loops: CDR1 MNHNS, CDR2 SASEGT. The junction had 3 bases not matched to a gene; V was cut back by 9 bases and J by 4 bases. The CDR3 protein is CASQTSGRYNEQFF. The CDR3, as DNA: TGTGCCAGTCAGACTAGCGGGAGGTACAATGAGCAGTTCTTC.

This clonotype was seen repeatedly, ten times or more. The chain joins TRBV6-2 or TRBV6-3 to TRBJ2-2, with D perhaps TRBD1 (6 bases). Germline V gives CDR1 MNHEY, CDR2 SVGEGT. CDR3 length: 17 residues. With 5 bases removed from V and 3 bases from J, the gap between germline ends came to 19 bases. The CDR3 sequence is CASSPNRNRADTGELFF. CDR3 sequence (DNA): TGTGCCAGCAGTCCCAATCGGAACAGGGCTGACACCGGGGAGCTGTTTTTT.

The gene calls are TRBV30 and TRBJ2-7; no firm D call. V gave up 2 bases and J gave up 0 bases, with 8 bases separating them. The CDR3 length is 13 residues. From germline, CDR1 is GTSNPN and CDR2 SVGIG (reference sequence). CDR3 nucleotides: TGTGCCTGGAGTTTGGGCCGCTCCTACGAGCAGTACTTC. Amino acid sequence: CAWSLGRSYEQYF.

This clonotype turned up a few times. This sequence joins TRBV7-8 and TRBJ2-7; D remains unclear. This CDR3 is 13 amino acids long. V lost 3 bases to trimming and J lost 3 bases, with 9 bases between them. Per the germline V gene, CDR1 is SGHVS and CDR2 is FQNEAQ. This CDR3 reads CASSFGLRYEQYF. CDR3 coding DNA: TGTGCCAGCAGCTTCGGCCTCCGCTACGAGCAGTACTTC.

The CDR3 DNA reads as TGTGCCAGCAGCCTTGACAGGATACACTACGAGCAGTACTTC. It specifies CASSLDRIHYEQYF. This chain joins TRBV27 and TRBJ2-7; a possible D gene is TRBD1 (6 bases). V was trimmed by 6 bases and J by 3 bases, leaving 15 bases between them. The CDR3 extends over 14 amino acids. The V gene's germline CDR1 is MNHEY and CDR2 SMNVEV (reference sequence).

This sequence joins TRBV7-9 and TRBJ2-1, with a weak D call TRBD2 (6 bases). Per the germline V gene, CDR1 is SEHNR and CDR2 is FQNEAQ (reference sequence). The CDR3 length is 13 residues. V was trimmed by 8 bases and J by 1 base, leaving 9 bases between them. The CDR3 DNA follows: TGTGCCAGCGGGCGGGGTTCCTACAATGAGCAGTTCTTC. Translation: CASGRGSYNEQFF.

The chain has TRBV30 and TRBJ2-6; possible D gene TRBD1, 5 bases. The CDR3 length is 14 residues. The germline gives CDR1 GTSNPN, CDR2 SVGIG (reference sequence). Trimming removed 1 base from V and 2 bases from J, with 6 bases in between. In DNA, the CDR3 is TGTGCCTGGAGTGGGGGCGCTGGGGCCAACGTCCTGACTTTC. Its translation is CAWSGGAGANVLTF.